Listed below are T cell receptor beta chains from one sample, sequenced in a study of blood T cell repertoires in COVID-19. The data were produced by immunoSEQ multiplex PCR, yet TCRdb's version contains in-frame clones alone and is incomplete. The table shows roughly 250,000 clones, with under 85% occurring only once. The sample comprised peripheral blood. The receptor source for this set is a human donor with COVID-19, enrolled during active disease. The donor label of this sample is uncertain. CDR3s include the opening cysteine and the closing phenylalanine or tryptophan. A D gene is named only where the DNA matches it firmly. Clone size is stated in some rows and not others, as once, few, many or a class when expanded.

d_call clone_size j_call v_call cdr3_aa cdr3_nt
. . TRBJ2-1 TRBV19 CASSIRRGGNEQFF TGTGCCAGTAGTATTCGGCGGGGCGGAAATGAGCAGTTCTTC
. . TRBJ1-3 TRBV5-8 CASSLELTSSGNTIYF TGTGCCAGCAGCTTAGAGCTCACGAGCTCTGGAAACACCATATATTTT
TRBD1 . TRBJ1-1 TRBV6-5 CASRNRGRVGTEAFF TGTGCCAGCAGAAACAGGGGGCGGGTGGGGACTGAAGCTTTCTTT
. . TRBJ2-5 TRBV5-1 CASSLPGGETQYF TGCGCCAGCAGCTTGCCAGGCGGGGAGACCCAGTACTTC
. . TRBJ1-1 TRBV28 CASSLGLKAFF TGTGCCAGCAGTTTGGGACTCAAAGCTTTCTTT
TRBD2 . TRBJ2-7 TRBV5-1 CASSRGRSAPYEQYF TGCGCCAGCAGCCGCGGGAGGTCCGCCCCCTACGAGCAGTACTTC
. once TRBJ1-2 TRBV28 CASTPTGEDYGYTF TGTGCCAGCACCCCAACGGGGGAGGACTATGGCTACACCTTC
TRBD2 . TRBJ2-2 TRBV7-3 CASSLMRGSTGELFF TGTGCCAGCAGCTTAATGCGGGGGAGCACCGGGGAGCTGTTTTTT
TRBD1 . TRBJ1-5 TRBV27 CASSLAYTGTGRSNQPQHF TGTGCCAGCAGTTTAGCCTATACCGGGACAGGGAGGAGCAATCAGCCCCAGCATTTT
TRBD1 . TRBJ1-1 TRBV30 CAWDRAKNTEAFF TGTGCCTGGGACAGGGCAAAGAACACTGAAGCTTTCTTT
. . TRBJ2-2 TRBV19 CASSLGRRGGELFF TGTGCCAGTAGTCTCGGGAGAAGGGGCGGGGAGCTGTTTTTT
. . TRBJ2-3 TRBV5-4 CASSSQGIHTQYF TGTGCCAGCAGCTCCCAGGGCATCCATACGCAGTATTTT
TRBD1 . TRBJ1-1 TRBV29-1 CSGTTGLNTEAFF TGCAGCGGCACGACAGGGCTTAACACTGAAGCTTTCTTT
. . TRBJ2-1 TRBV21-1 CASSNEPSRLAGELYNEQFF TGTGCCAGCAGCAACGAACCTAGTAGGCTAGCGGGAGAACTATACAATGAGCAGTTCTTC
. . TRBJ1-1 TRBV9 CASSERGPGDTEAFF TGTGCCAGCAGCGAACGTGGCCCAGGGGACACTGAAGCTTTCTTT
TRBD1 . TRBJ1-6 TRBV6-5 CASSYLQGVGSPLHF TGTGCCAGCAGTTACTTACAGGGGGTTGGCTCACCCCTCCACTTT
TRBD1 . TRBJ1-2 TRBV10-3 CAIPKLGQAQVGYTF TGTGCCATCCCTAAACTCGGACAGGCCCAAGTGGGCTACACCTTC
. . TRBJ1-1 TRBV5-1 CASSLASGYDTEAFF TGCGCCAGCAGCTTGGCGTCGGGGTACGACACTGAAGCTTTCTTT
. . TRBJ2-2 TRBV6-5 CASSYQISSGGELFF TGTGCCAGCAGTTACCAAATCAGTAGCGGCGGGGAGCTGTTTTTT
TRBD1 . TRBJ1-5 TRBV18 CASSPGQGSNQPQHF TGTGCCAGCTCACCGGGACAGGGAAGCAATCAGCCCCAGCATTTT
. . TRBJ1-3 TRBV28 CASSFVRPISSGNTIYF TGTGCCAGCAGTTTTGTGCGGCCAATTAGCTCTGGAAACACCATATATTTT
. . TRBJ2-1 TRBV7-6 CASSLAEYQGEQFF TGTGCCAGCAGTTTGGCCGAATATCAGGGTGAGCAGTTCTTC
. . TRBJ1-2 TRBV6-2/TRBV6-3 CASSYALILGQSYGYTF TGTGCCAGCAGTTACGCGCTTATCCTAGGACAGAGCTATGGCTACACCTTC
. . TRBJ2-3 TRBV9 CASSVGLDTQYF TGTGCCAGCAGCGTAGGTCTGGATACGCAGTATTTT
. . TRBJ1-1 TRBV9 CASSVELFTEAFF TGTGCCAGCAGCGTCGAGTTATTCACTGAAGCTTTCTTT
TRBD1 . TRBJ2-2 TRBV5-1 CASSPDGQVNTGELFF TGCGCCAGCAGCCCGGACGGACAGGTGAACACCGGGGAGCTGTTTTTT
TRBD1 . TRBJ2-7 TRBV5-4 CASSWDRGDEQYF TGTGCCAGCAGCTGGGACAGGGGGGACGAGCAGTACTTC
TRBD2 . TRBJ2-5 TRBV19 CASSIDSGSPETQYF TGTGCCAGTAGTATAGATAGCGGGAGTCCAGAGACCCAGTACTTC
TRBD2 . TRBJ2-7 TRBV6-5 CASKSLAEYEQYF TGTGCCAGCAAAAGCCTAGCGGAATACGAGCAGTACTTC
. . TRBJ1-1 TRBV2 CASSGRVADTEAFF TGTGCCAGCAGTGGGAGGGTGGCGGACACTGAAGCTTTCTTT
. . TRBJ1-2 TRBV5-1 CASSSQGTSWGYTF TGCGCCAGCAGCTCGCAGGGGACGTCTTGGGGCTACACCTTC
. . TRBJ1-1 TRBV4-3 CASSQDLAGDLNTEAFF TGCGCCAGCAGCCAAGATCTGGCAGGGGATTTGAACACTGAAGCTTTCTTT
TRBD2 . TRBJ2-7 TRBV28 CASSLEPSGNYEQYF TGTGCCAGCAGCCTCGAGCCTAGCGGAAACTACGAGCAGTACTTC
TRBD2 many TRBJ2-5 TRBV19 CASSPSALAGDTQETQYF TGTGCCAGTAGCCCGAGCGCACTAGCGGGAGACACCCAAGAGACCCAGTACTTC
. . TRBJ1-6 TRBV28 CASSGGERNSPLHF TGTGCCAGCAGTGGGGGGGAGCGGAATTCACCCCTCCACTTT